These T cell receptor beta chains were read from a single sample in a study of CD8 T cells in ankylosing spondylitis. Each CDR3 protein is one row after TCRdb ran MiXCR on the 5' RACE reads. The sample lists 100,000 to 150,000 distinct CDR3 sequences; about a tenth were seen once. Sequencing was performed on blood, either unsorted or a sorted T cell fraction (not recorded which). All receptors derive from a male donor with ankylosing spondylitis or in good health (not recorded which). The CDR3 runs from the conserved cysteine through the conserved F or W. Fields, in order: V gene, CDR3 protein.

v_gene: TRBV29-1; CDR3aa: CSVLKAGGTGELFF
v_gene: TRBV24-1; CDR3aa: CATSDDSTDTQYF
v_gene: TRBV18; CDR3aa: CASSPVDRGTYNEQFF
v_gene: TRBV4-2; CDR3aa: CASSQERLSGGGQETQYF
v_gene: TRBV11-2; CDR3aa: CASSSRGQLTVRGYNEQFF
v_gene: TRBV20-1; CDR3aa: CSASFGGSSYNEQFF
v_gene: TRBV20-1; CDR3aa: CSGDSGEGTDTQYF
v_gene: TRBV29-1; CDR3aa: CSVEAGLRDTDTQYF
v_gene: TRBV12-3/TRBV12-4; CDR3aa: CASSLGETAQYF
v_gene: TRBV20-1; CDR3aa: CSARVSGTGGDKNIQYF
v_gene: TRBV7-2; CDR3aa: CASSLGRGGEQYF
v_gene: TRBV2; CDR3aa: CASSELGTGRMTGELFF
v_gene: TRBV11-1; CDR3aa: CASSSDRSETQYF
v_gene: TRBV7-2; CDR3aa: CASSPTRAGNSNQPQHF
v_gene: TRBV20-1; CDR3aa: CSARDSTSGSRYTQYF
v_gene: TRBV6-2/TRBV6-3; CDR3aa: CASSQSSPGANVLTF
v_gene: TRBV7-9; CDR3aa: CASSLAGGFNEQFF
v_gene: TRBV5-1; CDR3aa: CASSVSGVGTDTQYF
v_gene: TRBV7-2; CDR3aa: CASSLLVTGYNEQFF
v_gene: TRBV7-9; CDR3aa: CASSGQDTSYEQYF
v_gene: TRBV7-9; CDR3aa: CASSHMTSGKGEQFF
v_gene: TRBV6-6; CDR3aa: CASRDGAPYF
v_gene: TRBV3-1; CDR3aa: CASSRSGTSGSYEQYF
v_gene: TRBV5-1; CDR3aa: CASSPGTSSSYEQYF
v_gene: TRBV20-1; CDR3aa: CSARLAGVLNEQFF
v_gene: TRBV20-1; CDR3aa: CSARGEGSPLHF
v_gene: TRBV5-5; CDR3aa: CASSMMGSSYEQYF
v_gene: TRBV7-9; CDR3aa: CASSPPPSGQETQYF
v_gene: TRBV12-3/TRBV12-4; CDR3aa: CASSLSGIYNEQFF
v_gene: TRBV6-6; CDR3aa: CASSREGQGWGEQYF
v_gene: TRBV5-4; CDR3aa: CASRATGGNYGYTF
v_gene: TRBV20-1; CDR3aa: CSATNSILVDNEQFF
v_gene: TRBV9; CDR3aa: CASSVDPEFNSPLHF
v_gene: TRBV7-8; CDR3aa: CASSPTFSGRAGEQFF
v_gene: TRBV29-1; CDR3aa: CSVERLSTDTQYF
v_gene: TRBV6-5; CDR3aa: CASRTDGTGNEQFF
v_gene: TRBV6-5; CDR3aa: CASSSSTQGGGELFF